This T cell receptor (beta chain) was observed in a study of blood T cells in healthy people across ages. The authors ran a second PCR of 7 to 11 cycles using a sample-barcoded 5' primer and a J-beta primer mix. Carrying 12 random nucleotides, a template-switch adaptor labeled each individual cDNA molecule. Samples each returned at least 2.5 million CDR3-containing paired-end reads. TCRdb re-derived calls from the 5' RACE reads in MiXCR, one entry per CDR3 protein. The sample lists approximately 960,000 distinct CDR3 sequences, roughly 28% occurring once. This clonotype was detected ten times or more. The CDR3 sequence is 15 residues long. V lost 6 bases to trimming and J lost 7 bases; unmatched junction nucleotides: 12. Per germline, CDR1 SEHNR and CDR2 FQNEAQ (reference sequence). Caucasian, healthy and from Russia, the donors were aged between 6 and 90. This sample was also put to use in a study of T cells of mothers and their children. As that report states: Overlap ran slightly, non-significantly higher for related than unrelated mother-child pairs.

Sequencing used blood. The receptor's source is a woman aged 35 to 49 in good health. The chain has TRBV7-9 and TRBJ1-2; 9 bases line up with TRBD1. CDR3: CASRSQQGAFGGYTF. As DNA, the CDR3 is TGTGCCAGCAGGTCCCAACAGGGGGCTTTTGGTGGCTACACCTTC.